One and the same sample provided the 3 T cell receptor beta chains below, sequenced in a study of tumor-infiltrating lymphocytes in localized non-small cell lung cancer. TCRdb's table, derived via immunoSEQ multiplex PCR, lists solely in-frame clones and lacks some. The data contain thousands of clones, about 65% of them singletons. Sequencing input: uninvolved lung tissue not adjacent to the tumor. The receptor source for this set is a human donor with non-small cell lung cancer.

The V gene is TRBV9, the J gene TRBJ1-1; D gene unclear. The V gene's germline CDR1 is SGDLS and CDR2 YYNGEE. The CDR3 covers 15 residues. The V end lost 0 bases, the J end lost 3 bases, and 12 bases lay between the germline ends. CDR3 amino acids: CASSVGEGSYTEAFF. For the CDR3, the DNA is TGTGCCAGCAGCGTAGGAGAGGGTTCCTACACTGAAGCTTTCTTT.

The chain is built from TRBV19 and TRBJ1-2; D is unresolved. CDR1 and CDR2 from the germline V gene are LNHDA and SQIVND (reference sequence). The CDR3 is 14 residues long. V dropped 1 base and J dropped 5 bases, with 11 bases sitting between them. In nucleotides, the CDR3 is TGTGCCAGTAGTATAGTCTCCGCCTCGTATGGCTACACCTTC. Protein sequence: CASSIVSASYGYTF.

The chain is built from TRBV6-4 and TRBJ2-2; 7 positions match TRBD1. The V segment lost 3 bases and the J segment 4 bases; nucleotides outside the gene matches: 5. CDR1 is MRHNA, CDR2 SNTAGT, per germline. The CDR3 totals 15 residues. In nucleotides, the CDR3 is TGTGCCAGCAGTGAAGACAGGGCGAGCACCGGGGAGCTGTTTTTT. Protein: CASSEDRASTGELFF.